A selection of T cell receptor beta chains follows, all from one sample in a study of vaccination effects on CD4 cells after COVID-19. The method was immunoSEQ multiplex PCR; TCRdb's version includes in-frame clones alone and lacks a portion of them. The profile shows around 53,000 clones, more than 75% of them singletons. The antigens of these receptors remain unknown. Source: CD4+ T cells from PBMCs cultured with HIV peptides, taken before COVID-19 vaccination. The source of these receptors is a human donor who had a prior SARS-CoV-2 infection. CDR3s include the opening cysteine and the closing phenylalanine or tryptophan. Fields, in order: J gene, clone size, D gene, CDR3 length, V gene, CDR3 DNA, CDR3 protein. The D gene is left open where the match is weak. Clone size is stated in some rows and not others, as once, few, many or a class when expanded.

TRBJ2-3,NA,TRBD1,15,TRBV3-1/TRBV3-2,TGTGCCAGCAGCCCCTGGGGACAGACACCAGATACGCAGTATTTT,CASSPWGQTPDTQYF
TRBJ2-3,NA,NA,16,TRBV5-4,TGTGCCAGCAGCTTGGAAGTGGCAGGGGGCACAGATACGCAGTATTTT,CASSLEVAGGTDTQYF
TRBJ2-7,NA,TRBD2,17,TRBV9,TGTGCCAGCAGCGTAGGACTAGCGGGCGAAGTCTCCTACGAGCAGTACTTC,CASSVGLAGEVSYEQYF
TRBJ2-2,once,NA,16,TRBV7-3,TGTGCCAGCAGCTTAATTCCGGTAGGGAACACCGGGGAGCTGTTTTTT,CASSLIPVGNTGELFF
TRBJ1-6,NA,NA,15,TRBV2,TGTGCCAGCAGTGAATTCTCATCCGTAGGCTCACCCCTCCACTTT,CASSEFSSVGSPLHF
TRBJ2-2,NA,TRBD1,15,TRBV14,TGTGCCAGCAGCCCCTGGTCAGGGGGCACCGGGGAGCTGTTTTTT,CASSPWSGGTGELFF
TRBJ2-7,NA,NA,17,TRBV13,TGTGCCAGCAGCCCCGGGGATCCTTTCCGGACTGCCTACGAGCAGTACTTC,CASSPGDPFRTAYEQYF
TRBJ2-7,once,NA,13,TRBV2,TGTGCCAGCACGCGGGACCGCTCCTACGAGCAGTACTTC,CASTRDRSYEQYF
TRBJ1-2,NA,NA,14,TRBV9,TGTGCCAGCAGCGTCGGCACACAGGGACATGGCTACACCTTC,CASSVGTQGHGYTF
TRBJ2-1,few,NA,15,TRBV3-1/TRBV3-2,TGTGCCAGCAGCCAAGACTCGGCTAGCGTAGGTGAGCAGTTCTTC,CASSQDSASVGEQFF
TRBJ2-7,NA,TRBD2,13,TRBV20-1,TGCAGTGCCAGTTCGGGGGGAGAAGACGAGCAGTACTTC,CSASSGGEDEQYF
TRBJ2-5,NA,NA,15,TRBV2,TGTGCCAGCAGTAAACTAACAGGGACCGTGGAGACCCAGTACTTC,CASSKLTGTVETQYF
TRBJ1-2,NA,TRBD1,14,TRBV19,TGTGCCAGTAGTATCAGGGACAGGGGTTTTGGCTACACCTTC,CASSIRDRGFGYTF
TRBJ2-7,once,NA,17,TRBV18,TGTGCCAGCTCACCTTTCTCCCTCCTGCGGCCAACCTACGAGCAGTACTTC,CASSPFSLLRPTYEQYF
TRBJ1-5,NA,TRBD1,14,TRBV5-6,TGTGCCAGCAGCACCCGGGACAGGACTCAGCCCCAGCATTTT,CASSTRDRTQPQHF
TRBJ2-7,NA,TRBD2,16,TRBV5-1,TGCGCCAGCAGCCGGATGGGACTAGCGGGAGACTACGAGCAGTACTTC,CASSRMGLAGDYEQYF
TRBJ2-7,once,TRBD1,15,TRBV24-1,TGTGCCACCAGCGAGACTGGCAGGGGGCTCTACGAGCAGTACTTC,CATSETGRGLYEQYF
TRBJ2-5,few,NA,14,TRBV30,TGTGCCTGGAGTGTCGGACAGTTCGGGGAGACCCAGTACTTC,CAWSVGQFGETQYF
TRBJ2-7,NA,NA,12,TRBV5-8,TGTGCCAGCAGCTTGATTTCTTACGAGCAGTACTTC,CASSLISYEQYF
TRBJ2-3,NA,NA,14,TRBV20-1,TGCAGTGCTAATGACTGGAAACACACAGATACGCAGTATTTT,CSANDWKHTDTQYF
TRBJ1-4,NA,NA,16,TRBV4-2,TGTGCCAGCAGCCAGGCAACCGGGACGGCCGTCGGAAAACTGTTTTTT,CASSQATGTAVGKLFF
TRBJ2-7,few,TRBD2,13,TRBV15,TGTGCCACCAGCACGGGACTATCCGGCGAGCAGTACTTC,CATSTGLSGEQYF
TRBJ1-5,NA,NA,13,TRBV19,TGTGCCAGTAGTACAGGGAAGGATCAGCCCCAGCATTTT,CASSTGKDQPQHF
TRBJ2-7,NA,NA,15,TRBV4-2,TGTGCCAGCAGCCAAGTGCAGTCGGACACCTACGAGCAGTACTTC,CASSQVQSDTYEQYF
TRBJ2-7,NA,TRBD2,16,TRBV3-1/TRBV3-2,TGTGCCAGCAGCCCAGGACCGGGACTAGCGGCCTACGAGCAGTACTTC,CASSPGPGLAAYEQYF
TRBJ1-2,NA,NA,14,TRBV7-8,TGTGCCAGCAGCTTAGATCCAGAATACTATGGCTACACCTTC,CASSLDPEYYGYTF
TRBJ2-1,NA,TRBD1,15,TRBV5-8,TGTGCCAGCAGCATGGGACAGGGGTCTTACAATGAGCAGTTCTTC,CASSMGQGSYNEQFF
TRBJ2-6,NA,NA,14,TRBV25-1,TGTGCCAGCAGTGCAGCGGGCGGGGCCAACGTCCTGACTTTC,CASSAAGGANVLTF
TRBJ2-7,NA,TRBD2,16,TRBV7-2,TGTGCCAGCAGTCGCACCGGGACTAGTTTTTCCTACGAGCAGTACTTC,CASSRTGTSFSYEQYF
TRBJ1-4,NA,NA,16,TRBV14,TGTGCCAGCAGTCACAACAGGCTCGGGGCTAATGAAAAACTGTTTTTT,CASSHNRLGANEKLFF
TRBJ2-3,NA,TRBD1,14,TRBV7-3,TGTGCCAGCAGCAGGACAGGTTCTGCAGATACGCAGTATTTT,CASSRTGSADTQYF
TRBJ2-2,NA,TRBD1,15,TRBV6-5,TGTGCCAGCAGTCACCGACAGGGGGCGCCCGGGGAGCTGTTTTTT,CASSHRQGAPGELFF
TRBJ2-5,NA,TRBD1,19,TRBV3-1/TRBV3-2,TGTGCCAGCAGCCAAGGATCGTTGGTGTGGGACAGGTTAGGAGAGACCCAGTACTTC,CASSQGSLVWDRLGETQYF
TRBJ1-1,NA,NA,16,TRBV30,TGTGCCTGGAGTCCTACCCGGACTTTTACGAACACTGAAGCTTTCTTT,CAWSPTRTFTNTEAFF
TRBJ1-5,NA,NA,14,TRBV18,TGTGCCAGCTCCCCCGGTGGCCAAAATCAGCCCCAGCATTTT,CASSPGGQNQPQHF
TRBJ2-7,NA,NA,16,TRBV3-1/TRBV3-2,TGTGCCAGCAGCCAAGTAGGACGCCCGAACTCCTACGAGCAGTACTTC,CASSQVGRPNSYEQYF
TRBJ2-5,NA,TRBD2,18,TRBV5-5,TGTGCCAGCAGCGTCGCCATTTTTGTAACGGGAGGGCGAGAGACCCAGTACTTC,CASSVAIFVTGGRETQYF
TRBJ1-3,few,NA,14,TRBV5-8,TGTGCCAGCAGCTTAGGTCGCGATCCGGTCACCATATATTTT,CASSLGRDPVTIYF
TRBJ1-1,NA,NA,15,TRBV7-2,TGTGCCAGCAGCTTAGAGGCAGGGAGGAACACTGAAGCTTTCTTT,CASSLEAGRNTEAFF
TRBJ1-4,NA,NA,14,TRBV19,TGTGCCAGTAGGGCAGGGTCGACTAATGAAAAACTGTTTTTT,CASRAGSTNEKLFF
TRBJ2-5,NA,NA,14,TRBV19,TGTGCCAGTAGTTTGATGGCTAGCGTGGAGACCCAGTACTTC,CASSLMASVETQYF
TRBJ1-2,NA,NA,13,TRBV9,TGTGCCAGCAGCGTAGCGGGAAACTATGGCTACACCTTC,CASSVAGNYGYTF
TRBJ1-4,once,NA,16,TRBV7-9,TGTGCCAGCAGCTCTCGTCGAGGGGGTTCGGGTGAAAAACTGTTTTTT,CASSSRRGGSGEKLFF
TRBJ1-1,NA,NA,11,TRBV30,TGTGCCTGGAGAAGGAGTTCTGAAGCTTTCTTT,CAWRRSSEAFF
TRBJ2-5,NA,TRBD1,16,TRBV18,TGTGCCAGCTCACCTAGGGACAGCTTGAACGGGGAGACCCAGTACTTC,CASSPRDSLNGETQYF
TRBJ2-3,NA,NA,14,TRBV30,TGTGCCTGGAGTGTAAGGGGATTTGCAGATACGCAGTATTTT,CAWSVRGFADTQYF
TRBJ1-1,NA,NA,14,TRBV5-1,TGCGCCAGCAATGCAGACTCACCGGGCACTGAAGCTTTCTTT,CASNADSPGTEAFF
TRBJ2-7,NA,NA,15,TRBV5-1,TGCGCCAGCAGCTTAGGGTCCAGCCTCAACTACGAGCAGTACTTC,CASSLGSSLNYEQYF
TRBJ1-1,NA,NA,13,TRBV6-2/TRBV6-3,TGTGCCAGCAGTTGGGTCCAAGGCTTGGAAGCTTTCTTT,CASSWVQGLEAFF
TRBJ2-7,NA,TRBD2,15,TRBV7-9,TGTGCCAGCAGCAGCCGCGCGGGGGGGCCCTACGAGCAGTACTTC,CASSSRAGGPYEQYF
TRBJ2-1,NA,TRBD2,15,TRBV28,TGTGCCAGCAGTTTCTCTAGCGGGTTTCGCAATGAGCAGTTCTTC,CASSFSSGFRNEQFF
TRBJ2-2,NA,NA,13,TRBV5-1,TGCGCCAGCAGCTTGGATAGCACCGGGGAGCTGTTTTTT,CASSLDSTGELFF
TRBJ2-1,NA,TRBD1,15,TRBV19,TGTGCCAGTCGACTAGGGACAGGGGGTTACAATGAGCAGTTCTTC,CASRLGTGGYNEQFF
TRBJ2-1,NA,TRBD2,19,TRBV24-1,TGTGCCACCAGTGCCGTCGGGACTAGCGCCCGAATCTCCTACAATGAGCAGTTCTTC,CATSAVGTSARISYNEQFF
TRBJ1-5,NA,TRBD1,16,TRBV28,TGTGCCAGCAGTTCCCTCTCCCAGGGGGGCAATCAGCCCCAGCATTTT,CASSSLSQGGNQPQHF
TRBJ1-5,NA,NA,15,TRBV19,TGTGCCAGTAGTTCCTCGGACCATAGCAATCAGCCCCAGCATTTT,CASSSSDHSNQPQHF
TRBJ1-1,NA,TRBD1,16,TRBV18,TGTGCCAGCTCACCAGGGACAGGGGGACGGCCCACTGAAGCTTTCTTT,CASSPGTGGRPTEAFF
TRBJ2-7,NA,TRBD1,15,TRBV6-6,TGTGCCAGCAGTTACTCGGGACAGGGCGGTCCCGAGCAGTACTTC,CASSYSGQGGPEQYF
TRBJ2-3,NA,NA,13,TRBV5-5,TGTGCCAGCAGCAGGCCTCTAGCAGATACGCAGTATTTT,CASSRPLADTQYF
TRBJ2-5,NA,NA,13,TRBV7-7,TGTGCTAGCAGCCCTTCAACAAGCGAGACCCAGTACTTC,CASSPSTSETQYF